This T cell receptor beta chain was profiled in a study of blood T cell repertoires in COVID-19. Study-wide background: There were acute and convalescent COVID-19 samples, and they came from the United States, Italy and Spain. The cDNA or gDNA used as material had been derived from T cells, B-cell-depleted T cells, or PBMCs.

Libraries were prepared by immunoSEQ multiplex PCR; TCRdb keeps only in-frame clonotypes and omits some of them. Of about 110,000 clones in the sample, 76% are singletons; the top ten hold 6.2%. V lost 6 bases and J 4 bases, leaving 15 bases between the germline ends. Germline CDR1 MNHEY, CDR2 SMNVEV (reference sequence). This CDR3 is built from 14 residues. The rearrangement links TRBV27 to TRBJ2-5; tentatively, D is TRBD2 (5 bases). Specimen: peripheral blood. The sequence was obtained from an older man with COVID-19, enrolled during active disease. The CDR3 loop reads CASSGWGVGETQYF. CDR3 sequence (DNA): TGTGCCAGCAGCGGTTGGGGAGTGGGAGAGACCCAGTACTTC.